Listed here is a single TCR beta chain. Antigen specificity is unknown. Specified time point: roughly 6 months of natalizumab therapy. T1 and T2 blood were collected at 6 and 12 months of natalizumab. These data belong to a study of multiple sclerosis patients with progressive multifocal leukoencephalopathy. The repertoire was sequenced with immunoSEQ multiplex PCR; TCRdb's copy has only in-frame clones and lacks some. The top ten clones hold about 1.6% of a sample with about 30,000 clones, over 85% of them seen once. Findings and caveats of the study: Findings may reflect JC virus infection or just general immunocompromise.

Germline V CDR1 and CDR2: MGHDK, SYGVNS. This CDR3 has 14 amino acids. Trimming removed 9 bases at V and 0 bases at J, with 15 bases between. Sequenced material: PBMCs, taken from a patient treated with natalizumab. The chain is built from TRBV25-1 and TRBJ2-7; D unresolved. This TCR was recovered from a human donor with multiple sclerosis. The CDR3 reads CASTSEISSYEQYF. The CDR3 DNA follows: TGTGCCAGTACCAGTGAAATTAGCTCCTACGAGCAGTACTTC.